The rows below give T cell receptor beta chains drawn from one sample of a study of cytomegalovirus exposure and HLA in healthy donors. Using immunoSEQ multiplex PCR, the repertoire was profiled, and TCRdb retains in-frame clones only, with some absent. The sample consists of approximately 140,000 clones, almost 85% of them appearing once. The source material was PBMCs. Source of these receptors: a woman aged 40-49 years in good health and CMV-seronegative. Both conserved end residues are part of each CDR3. The order of the fields is CDR3 DNA, CDR3 protein, V gene, clone size, J gene, D gene, CDR3 length. A D gene is named only where the DNA matches it firmly. Clone size appears in some rows only: once, few, many, or a class for an expanded clone.

TGTGCCAGCAGCTTAGTCGCGGGAGACACGAATGAGCAGTTCTTC	CASSLVAGDTNEQFF	TRBV7-2	NA	TRBJ2-1	TRBD2	15
TGTGCCAGCACCGGCGGGACAGGCCCCCGAAAGCAGTACTTC	CASTGGTGPRKQYF	TRBV28	NA	TRBJ2-7	TRBD1	14
TGTGCCAGCACAGGGGCGGCCTATGGCTACACCTTC	CASTGAAYGYTF	TRBV28	once	TRBJ1-2	NA	12
TGCGCCAGCAGCTTACAGGTCTACGGGGCCAACGTCCTGACTTTC	CASSLQVYGANVLTF	TRBV5-1	NA	TRBJ2-6	NA	15
TGTGCCAGCAGCGTGACTAGCGGGAGGGCCGGTGAGCAGTTCTTC	CASSVTSGRAGEQFF	TRBV2	NA	TRBJ2-1	TRBD2	15
TGTGCCAGCAGCCCAATAACGGGGGAGGGCGAGCAGTACTTC	CASSPITGEGEQYF	TRBV11-2	NA	TRBJ2-7	TRBD2	14
TGTGCCACCAGCAGTCAGAGGGGAGGCGGGACAGATACGCAGTATTTT	CATSSQRGGGTDTQYF	TRBV15	once	TRBJ2-3	NA	16
TGTGCCAGTAGTTCAAGGGGCGGTGAAGCTTTCTTT	CASSSRGGEAFF	TRBV19	once	TRBJ1-1	NA	12
TGTGCCAGCAGGAGATCAGGGGACCATTCACCCCTCCACTTT	CASRRSGDHSPLHF	TRBV25-1	NA	TRBJ1-6	NA	14
TGTGCCAGCAGCCGGACTAGCGGGATCATCTCCTACAATGAGCAGTTCTTC	CASSRTSGIISYNEQFF	TRBV5-4	NA	TRBJ2-1	TRBD2	17
TGTGCCAGCAGCACAGGGGGAGTCCAAGAGACCCAGTACTTC	CASSTGGVQETQYF	TRBV5-5	NA	TRBJ2-5	TRBD1	14
TGTGCCAGCAGCTTACGAGAGGACAATGAGCAGTTCTTC	CASSLREDNEQFF	TRBV7-6	NA	TRBJ2-1	NA	13
TGCAGCGCCAGACAAGGGCATGGACATACTGGAAACACCATATATTTT	CSARQGHGHTGNTIYF	TRBV29-1	NA	TRBJ1-3	NA	16
TGCGCCAGCAGTGGCGGGACAGGGGGCTACGAGCAGTACTTC	CASSGGTGGYEQYF	TRBV10-2	NA	TRBJ2-7	TRBD1	14
TGTGCCAGCAGCTTCAACAGGGGGCCTGGAAACACCATATATTTT	CASSFNRGPGNTIYF	TRBV7-8	NA	TRBJ1-3	TRBD1	15
TGTGCCAGCAGTCTGTATCAGGGGGCGCATTCAGAGGGCTACACCTTC	CASSLYQGAHSEGYTF	TRBV28	NA	TRBJ1-2	TRBD1	16
TGTGCCAGCAGCTTCGACAGGACCTACTACGAGCAGTACTTC	CASSFDRTYYEQYF	TRBV5-4	NA	TRBJ2-7	NA	14
TGCGCCAGCAGCTTAGCTGAAGAGACCCAGTACTTC	CASSLAEETQYF	TRBV5-1	NA	TRBJ2-5	NA	12
TGTGCCAGCAGCTTCAGGGGGGCAGACACTGAAGCTTTCTTT	CASSFRGADTEAFF	TRBV7-9	NA	TRBJ1-1	TRBD1	14
TGTGCCAGCTCACCTGACAGAACATTATACGAGCAGTACTTC	CASSPDRTLYEQYF	TRBV18	NA	TRBJ2-7	NA	14
TGTGCCAGCAGCTCCGGGACAGGGGGATCCAATGAGCAGTTCTTC	CASSSGTGGSNEQFF	TRBV7-2	once	TRBJ2-1	TRBD1	15
TGTGCCAGCAGTAACTTTAAGCGGGAGACAGTAGAGGAGACCCAGTACTTC	CASSNFKRETVEETQYF	TRBV2	NA	TRBJ2-5	TRBD2	17
TGTGCCAGCAGCTTAGGACTTGGGACAGCCTCAACTAATGAAAAACTGTTTTTT	CASSLGLGTASTNEKLFF	TRBV7-8	NA	TRBJ1-4	TRBD1	18
TGCAGTGCCCACAACTACGAGCAGTACTTC	CSAHNYEQYF	TRBV20-1	NA	TRBJ2-7	NA	10
TGTGCCAGCAGCCCGGACAGGGTAAAGACCCAGTACTTC	CASSPDRVKTQYF	TRBV6-6	NA	TRBJ2-5	TRBD1	13
TGCGCCAGCAGCTTCTGGACAGGGGGAAACCTCCAAGAGACCCAGTACTTC	CASSFWTGGNLQETQYF	TRBV5-1	NA	TRBJ2-5	TRBD1	17
TGTGCCAGCAGCTTAGTTGGACTAGCCTACGAGCAGTACTTC	CASSLVGLAYEQYF	TRBV7-8	NA	TRBJ2-7	TRBD2	14
TGTGCCAGCAGCTCCGCCGGGGAGGGGCTTAGGGCCCAGCATTTT	CASSSAGEGLRAQHF	TRBV28	NA	TRBJ1-5	NA	15
TGTGCCACCAAATCTAGCGGGATGGTCTACGAGCAGTACTTC	CATKSSGMVYEQYF	TRBV27	NA	TRBJ2-7	TRBD2	14
TGTGCCAGCAGACTCACAGGGACGGGTGCTGAAAAACTGTTTTTT	CASRLTGTGAEKLFF	TRBV7-2	NA	TRBJ1-4	NA	15
TGTGCCACCAGCAGAGATCAAGGGGGCGGGAGGTCTACCTACTTC	CATSRDQGGGRSTYF	TRBV15	NA	TRBJ2-5	NA	15
TGTGCCAGCAGCTTATTCGGGGACACAGATACGCAGTATTTT	CASSLFGDTDTQYF	TRBV11-3	NA	TRBJ2-3	NA	14
TGTGCCAGCAGCGGCCGTGAAGGAGTCTACGAGCAGTACTTC	CASSGREGVYEQYF	TRBV9	NA	TRBJ2-7	NA	14
TGTGCCAGCAGTTACTGGCGGAACAATGAGCAGTTCTTC	CASSYWRNNEQFF	TRBV6-5	NA	TRBJ2-1	NA	13
TGCGCCAGCAGCTTGGGCGGACACTTTGGAGACACCATATATTTT	CASSLGGHFGDTIYF	TRBV5-1	NA	TRBJ1-3	NA	15
TGTGCCAGCAGTTACGAGGTCACCTACAATGAGCAGTTCTTC	CASSYEVTYNEQFF	TRBV6-6	NA	TRBJ2-1	NA	14
TGTGCCAGCAGCGTAGCGGGAGCAGATTACAATGAGCAGTTCTTC	CASSVAGADYNEQFF	TRBV9	NA	TRBJ2-1	NA	15
TGTGCCAGCAGTTGGGTGACAGGGACGTCCTACGAGCAGTACTTC	CASSWVTGTSYEQYF	TRBV6-5	few	TRBJ2-7	TRBD1	15
TGTGCCAGCTCACCCGGCTCAAGGCAGGGCGATCAGCCCCAGCATTTT	CASSPGSRQGDQPQHF	TRBV18	NA	TRBJ1-5	NA	16
TGTGCCAGTAGTTTCCCTAGCTCCTACAATGAGCAGTTCTTC	CASSFPSSYNEQFF	TRBV19	NA	TRBJ2-1	NA	14
TGTGCCAGCAGCTTCGGGACAGGCCCCAACACCGGGGAGCTGTTTTTT	CASSFGTGPNTGELFF	TRBV11-2	NA	TRBJ2-2	TRBD1	16
TGTGCCAGCAGCTTAGTTCTATCGGGCGAGCAGTACTTC	CASSLVLSGEQYF	TRBV13	once	TRBJ2-7	NA	13
TGCGCCAGCAGTATCGGGACTCTCACAGATACGCAGTATTTT	CASSIGTLTDTQYF	TRBV10-2	NA	TRBJ2-3	NA	14
TGTGCCGGGCACCAGGGCAATGAGCAGTTCTTC	CAGHQGNEQFF	TRBV6-1	NA	TRBJ2-1	NA	11
TGTGCCAGCAGCCCAACAGGGGTGGGGACCGGGGAGCTGTTTTTT	CASSPTGVGTGELFF	TRBV21-1	NA	TRBJ2-2	NA	15
TGTGCCAGCAGCTACGAAGGGACTCCGCCCTATAGCTACACCTTC	CASSYEGTPPYSYTF	TRBV5-6	once	TRBJ1-2	NA	15
TGTGCCAGCAAGATTATGACAACCGGCTCAGGGTATGGCTACACCTTC	CASKIMTTGSGYGYTF	TRBV28	NA	TRBJ1-2	NA	16
TGTGCCAGCTCACTTCGACAGACAAGCAATCAGCCCCAGCATTTT	CASSLRQTSNQPQHF	TRBV18	NA	TRBJ1-5	NA	15
TGTGCCAGCAGTTCCGTGACTGGCCAGGAGACCCAGTACTTC	CASSSVTGQETQYF	TRBV6-1	NA	TRBJ2-5	NA	14
TGTGCCAGCAGCTCGGTTCCCCACTCTGGGGCCAACGTCCTGACTTTC	CASSSVPHSGANVLTF	TRBV11-2	few	TRBJ2-6	NA	16
TGTGCCAGCAGCAACGGACTAGCGCAGTACGAGCAGTACTTC	CASSNGLAQYEQYF	TRBV9	NA	TRBJ2-7	TRBD2	14
TGTGCCACCAGCAGTTCTGCGGGGGGCTTCCAAGAGACCCAGTACTTC	CATSSSAGGFQETQYF	TRBV15	once	TRBJ2-5	TRBD2	16
TGTGCCACCAGCAGATCCGGGACAGACAACTATGGCTACACCTTC	CATSRSGTDNYGYTF	TRBV15	NA	TRBJ1-2	TRBD1	15